What follows is one T cell receptor (beta chain) and its context. The junction differs from germline at one of its ends, possibly a read error. The sample is drawn from a study of control samples from healthy donors and cancer patients. Sequencing used immunoSEQ multiplex PCR; TCRdb keeps in-frame clones, though not all of them. This sample yields over 110,000 clones, of which roughly 92% are seen a single time; 10% to 12% belongs to the top ten. The CDR3 loop spans 14 amino acids. The V gene's germline CDR1 is MNHNS and CDR2 SASEGT. The receptor was isolated from a man aged 25 to 45 in good health. The rearrangement links TRBV6-1 to TRBJ1-3; 8 positions agree with TRBD1. Sequencing was carried out using blood. The DNA of the CDR3 is TGTGCCAGCTGTGACAGGGGTCTCTACAACACCATATATTTT. Its translation is CASCDRGLYNTIYF.